This TCR beta chain was sequenced during a study of T cell responses to AZD1222 COVID-19 vaccine. Points from the study as a whole: Mostly white British, mostly female donors; authors suggested clonal diversity may be underestimated.

About this clone: Its target is unknown.

The data were produced by immunoSEQ multiplex PCR, yet TCRdb's version contains in-frame clones alone and is incomplete. The top ten clones hold around 7.9% of a sample with approximately 180,000 clones, around 88% of them seen once. Sequences were derived from peripheral blood, sampled on day 0 of AZD1222 vaccination. This TCR was sampled from an adult in good health.

CDR3 loop: CATSRREGQPQHF. In DNA, the CDR3 is TGTGCCACCAGCAGGCGGGAAGGTCAGCCCCAGCATTTT. The genes are TRBV15 and TRBJ1-5; D gene uncertain. The V end lost 3 bases, the J end lost 6 bases, and 9 bases lay between the germline ends. The V gene's germline CDR1 is LNHNV and CDR2 YYDKDF (reference sequence). The CDR3 sequence is 13 residues long. The full variable domain, with the rest looked up from reference TRBV15 and TRBJ1-5, is DAMVIQNPRYQVTQFGKPVTLSCSQTLNHNVMYWYQQKSSQAPKLLFHYYDKDFNNEADTPDNFQSRRPNTSFCFLDIRSPGLGDTAMYLCATSRREGQPQHFGDGTRLSIL.